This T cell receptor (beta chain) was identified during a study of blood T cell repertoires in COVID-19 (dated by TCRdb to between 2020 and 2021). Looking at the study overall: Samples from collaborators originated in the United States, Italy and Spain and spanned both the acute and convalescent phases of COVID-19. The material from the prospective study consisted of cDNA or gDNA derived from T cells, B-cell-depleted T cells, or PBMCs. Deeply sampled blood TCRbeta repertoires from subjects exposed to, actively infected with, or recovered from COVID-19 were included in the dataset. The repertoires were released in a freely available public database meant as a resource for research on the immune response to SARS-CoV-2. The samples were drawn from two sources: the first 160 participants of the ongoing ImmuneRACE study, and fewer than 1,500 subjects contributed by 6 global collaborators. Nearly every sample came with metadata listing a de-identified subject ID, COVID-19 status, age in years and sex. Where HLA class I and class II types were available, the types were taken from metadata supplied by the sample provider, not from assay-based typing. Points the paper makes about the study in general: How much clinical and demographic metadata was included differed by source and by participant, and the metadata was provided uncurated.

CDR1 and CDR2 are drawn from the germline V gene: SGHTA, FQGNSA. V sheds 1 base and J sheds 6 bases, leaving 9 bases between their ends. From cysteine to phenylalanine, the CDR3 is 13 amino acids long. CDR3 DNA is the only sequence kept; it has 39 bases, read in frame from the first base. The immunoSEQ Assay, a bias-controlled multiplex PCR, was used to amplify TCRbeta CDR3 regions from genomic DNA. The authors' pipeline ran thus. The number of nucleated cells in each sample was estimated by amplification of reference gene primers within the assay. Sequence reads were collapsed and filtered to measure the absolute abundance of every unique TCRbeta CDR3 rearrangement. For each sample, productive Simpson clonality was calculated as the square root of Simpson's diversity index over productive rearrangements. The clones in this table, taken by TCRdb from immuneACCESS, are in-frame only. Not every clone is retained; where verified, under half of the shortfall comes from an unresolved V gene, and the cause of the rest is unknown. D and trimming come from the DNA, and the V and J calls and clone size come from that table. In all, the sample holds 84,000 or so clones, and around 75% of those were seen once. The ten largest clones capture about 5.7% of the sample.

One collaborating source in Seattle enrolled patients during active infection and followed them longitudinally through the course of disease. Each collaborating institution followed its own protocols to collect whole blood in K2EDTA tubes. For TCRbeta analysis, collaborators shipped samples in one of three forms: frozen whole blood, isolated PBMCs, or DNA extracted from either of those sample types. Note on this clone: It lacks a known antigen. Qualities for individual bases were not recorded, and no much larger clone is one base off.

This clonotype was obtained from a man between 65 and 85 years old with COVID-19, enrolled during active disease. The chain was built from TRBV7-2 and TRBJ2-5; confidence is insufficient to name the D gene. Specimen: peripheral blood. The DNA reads TGTGCCAGCAGCTTAGGGTCAGTGCAGACCCAGTACTTC. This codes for CASSLGSVQTQYF.